This TCR beta chain was identified during a study of OX40 agonist ivuxolimab in advanced cancers. Autoimmune disease history or systemic immunosuppression barred patients. The sampling schedule covered blood at baseline, cycle 4 day 1, and cycle 7 day 1. Libraries were prepared by immunoSEQ multiplex PCR; TCRdb keeps only in-frame clonotypes and omits some of them. The data hold some 74,000 clones, with around 91% observed a single time. Per germline, CDR1 KGHSH and CDR2 LQKENI. This CDR3 region has 15 residues. The germline V and J ends were trimmed by 4 bases and 4 bases, with 16 bases remaining between them.

The V gene is TRBV18, the J gene TRBJ1-1, with D perhaps matching TRBD1 (5 bases). The sequence came from an adult with an advanced solid tumor such as melanoma, head and neck, liver or kidney cancer. This material consisted of CD4+ or CD8+ T cells sorted from blood, taken in a trial of the OX40 agonist ivuxolimab. CDR3 sequence (DNA): TGTGCCAGCTCACGACCGGGACTCGGGTCCACTGAAGCTTTCTTT. Residues: CASSRPGLGSTEAFF.